The 29 T cell receptor beta chains listed next were all sequenced from one sample in a study of T cell repertoires in ileal Crohn's disease. The protocol was immunoSEQ multiplex PCR, while the TCRdb copy is restricted to in-frame clones and leaves out a portion. The sample includes under 9,000 clones, roughly 70% of them seen just once. The sequenced sample was ileal tissue. The receptors derive from an adult with Crohn's disease.

This chain connects TRBV5-1 to TRBJ2-5; D is possibly TRBD2 (6 bases). Germline CDR1 and CDR2: SGHRS and YFSETQ. This CDR3 is 14 amino acids long. V lost 0 bases to trimming and J lost 4 bases, with 10 bases between them. This CDR3 is CASSLAQLAETQYF. CDR3 bases: TGCGCCAGCAGCTTGGCCCAACTAGCAGAGACCCAGTACTTC. The full variable domain, in which reference TRBV5-1 and TRBJ2-5 provide the parts outside the CDR3, is KAGVTQTPRYLIKTRGQQVTLSCSPISGHRSVSWYQQTPGQGLQFLFEYFSETQRNKGNFPGRFSGRQFSNSRSEMNVSTLELGDSALYLCASSLAQLAETQYFGPGTRLLVL.

With respect to this clone: Other DNA sequences from this sample encode an identical CDR3 as well. V gene TRBV28 combines with J gene TRBJ1-2; D is uncertain. The CDR3 contains 13 residues. The germline V gene has CDR1 MDHEN and CDR2 SYDVKM. Trimming shortened V by 2 bases and J by 4 bases, and 8 bases separated the two germline ends. The CDR3 DNA is TGTGCCAGCAGTTTACTCTCGCGCTATGGCTACACCTTC. Protein product: CASSLLSRYGYTF.

The chain joins TRBV5-4 to TRBJ2-7; TRBD2 agrees at 12 bases. The germline V gene encodes CDR1 SGHNT and CDR2 YYREEE (reference sequence). There are 16 residues in the CDR3. Trimming cost V 3 bases and J 0 bases; bases outside gene matches: 4. The DNA for the CDR3 is TGTGCCAGCAGCTCCGGGACTAGCGGGTTCTCCTACGAGCAGTACTTC. Its translation is CASSSGTSGFSYEQYF.

The rearrangement joins TRBV29-1 to TRBJ1-1; TRBD1 agrees at 9 bases. V lost 5 bases, J lost 4 bases, and 14 bases stayed unmatched. This CDR3 has 16 residues. Germline-derived CDR1 and CDR2 are SQVTM and ANQGSEA. CDR3 sequence reads: CSVRPTNRGPRTEAFF. The CDR3 DNA is TGCAGCGTTCGACCCACCAACAGGGGGCCGCGCACTGAAGCTTTCTTT.

J is TRBJ1-1 and V is TRBV6-5; 11 nucleotides match TRBD1. V was pared by 2 bases and J by 4 bases, with 0 bases of the junction left unmatched. Germline-derived CDR1 and CDR2 are MNHEY and SVGAGI. This CDR3 region has 14 residues. CDR3 coding DNA: TGTGCCAGCAGTTACGGGACAGGGGGCACTGAAGCTTTCTTT. Its protein is CASSYGTGGTEAFF.

The rearrangement links TRBV5-5 to TRBJ1-1; the D gene is possibly TRBD1 (5 bases). The CDR3 has 15 residues. V lost 4 bases and J lost 1, with 14 bases in between. Germline CDR1 and CDR2: SGHKS and YYEKEE (reference sequence). CDR3 residues: CASSPAWGENTEAFF. In nucleotides, the CDR3 is TGTGCCAGCAGCCCCGCTTGGGGGGAGAACACTGAAGCTTTCTTT.

The V gene is TRBV4-2, the J gene TRBJ2-1, with no clear D. Between the trimmed V and J ends, which lost 4 bases and 4 bases, there was a span of 5 bases. Per the germline V gene, CDR1 is LGHNA and CDR2 is YNFKEQ. CDR3 length: 12 residues. CDR3 residues: CASSPRYNEQFF. As DNA, the CDR3 is TGTGCCAGCAGCCCCAGGTACAATGAGCAGTTCTTC.

The chain uses TRBV18 and TRBJ2-3; 7 positions agree with TRBD2. The J segment lost 4 bases and the V segment lost 6 bases, leaving 7 bases of the junction unmatched. Germline V gene data show CDR1 as KGHSH and CDR2 as LQKENI. The CDR3 is 14 residues long. The CDR3 is CASSQTSDSDTQYF. The CDR3, as DNA: TGTGCCAGCTCCCAAACTAGCGATTCAGATACGCAGTATTTT.

The chain couples TRBV7-2 to TRBJ1-2, with D perhaps matching TRBD1 (5 bases). The CDR3 spans 14 residues. Germline CDR1 and CDR2: SGHTA and FQGNSA. V gave up 4 bases and J gave up 0 bases, with 9 bases separating them. CDR3 residues: CASSYRTTNYGYTF. In nucleotides, the CDR3 is TGTGCCAGCAGCTACAGGACCACTAACTATGGCTACACCTTC.

By its share, this clone is medium-sized (0.01 to 0.1%). The chain couples TRBV10-3 to TRBJ1-5, with no clear D. The CDR3 length is 17 residues. V lost 3 bases and J 4 bases, leaving 19 bases between the germline ends. CDR1 ENHRY and CDR2 SYGVKD come from the germline V gene. DNA for the CDR3: TGTGCCATCAGTGAATCGGGAGCGAGGACCCTGAATCAGCCCCAGCATTTT. Residues: CAISESGARTLNQPQHF.

V is TRBV5-5 and J is TRBJ2-7, with D perhaps TRBD1 (6 bases). In germline, CDR1 is SGHKS, CDR2 YYEKEE (reference sequence). This CDR3 has 16 residues. V shed 6 bases and J shed 2 bases, with 21 bases lying between them. The CDR3 sequence: CASTHLIRDKAYEQYF. In DNA form, the CDR3 reads TGTGCCAGCACCCACTTGATCCGGGACAAAGCCTACGAGCAGTACTTC.

The J gene is TRBJ2-2, the V gene TRBV4-2, with 13 bases aligning to TRBD2. Germline V gene data show CDR1 as LGHNA and CDR2 as YNFKEQ. The CDR3 covers 18 residues. V gave up 3 bases and J gave up 4 bases; unmatched junction bases: 8. CDR3 sequence reads: CASSQGGLAGSFTGELFF. DNA for the CDR3: TGTGCCAGCAGCCAGGGGGGACTAGCGGGGTCTTTCACCGGGGAGCTGTTTTTT.

J is TRBJ1-2 and V is TRBV28, with 7 bases matching TRBD1. This CDR3 is 17 amino acids long. Trimming took 5 bases from V and 3 from J; bases not matched to a gene: 15. The V gene's germline CDR1 is MDHEN and CDR2 SYDVKM. The CDR3 DNA reads TGTGCCAGCAGTGCCCCCCTTGGGACAGCGAAAGACTATGGCTACACCTTC. Translated, it gives CASSAPLGTAKDYGYTF.

This chain links TRBV5-1 with TRBJ2-5; 9 nucleotides line up with TRBD2. V shed 4 bases and J 5 bases; nucleotides not matched to a gene: 9. In germline, CDR1 is SGHRS, CDR2 YFSETQ. This CDR3 has 15 residues. DNA of the CDR3: TGCGCCAGCAGCCCTCAAGCGGGGGGCGAGGAGACCCAGTACTTC. Protein: CASSPQAGGEETQYF. Full variable domain (outside the CDR3, taken from reference TRBV5-1 and TRBJ2-5): KAGVTQTPRYLIKTRGQQVTLSCSPISGHRSVSWYQQTPGQGLQFLFEYFSETQRNKGNFPGRFSGRQFSNSRSEMNVSTLELGDSALYLCASSPQAGGEETQYFGPGTRLLVL.

The genes are TRBV6-5 and TRBJ2-5; D is uncertain. The J call may be incorrect, as the DNA end agrees better with TRBJ2-7. There are 11 residues in the CDR3. CDR1 is MNHEY and CDR2 is SVGAGI in the germline V gene. CDR3 bases: TGTGCCAGCAGTTTTATCCACGAGCAGTACTTC. It encodes CASSFIHEQYF.

The CDR3 sequence: CASSWDRAGNTIYF. The CDR3 DNA follows: TGTGCCAGCAGCTGGGACAGGGCTGGAAACACCATATATTTT. This rearrangement joins TRBV7-2 to TRBJ1-3; TRBD1 agrees at 9 bases. Germline values: CDR1 SGHTA, CDR2 FQGNSA. This CDR3 is built from 14 residues. Trimming at V came to 4 bases and at J to 2 bases, leaving 0 bases not matched to a gene.

The gene calls are TRBV4-3 and TRBJ2-5; perhaps TRBD2 as D (6 bases). Trimming took 4 bases from V and 5 from J, leaving 20 bases between them. CDR3 size: 16 residues. Per germline, CDR1 LGHNA and CDR2 YSLEER. As DNA, the CDR3 is TGCGCCAGCAGCCCCGGAACGGGAGAGGGGTGGGAGACCCAGTACTTC. Its translation: CASSPGTGEGWETQYF.

V usage is TRBV9 and J usage is TRBJ1-2; 7 nucleotides match TRBD1. Looked up from germline, CDR1 is SGDLS and CDR2 is YYNGEE. The CDR3 contains 15 residues. V shed 0 bases, J shed 1 base, and the junction held 3 bases outside the gene matches. CDR3 sequence: CASSVVGDSNYGYTF. The CDR3 nucleotides are TGTGCCAGCAGCGTAGTTGGGGACAGTAACTATGGCTACACCTTC.

By sample share, this clone is medium-sized. The chain has TRBV4-3 and TRBJ1-5; no clear D. CDR1 LGHNA and CDR2 YSLEER come from the germline V gene. The CDR3 is 13 amino acids. Trimming removed 0 bases at V and 6 bases at J, with 6 bases between. CDR3 in amino acids: CASSQEEGQPQHF. In DNA form, the CDR3 reads TGCGCCAGCAGCCAAGAGGAGGGTCAGCCCCAGCATTTT.

The chain links TRBV7-9 to TRBJ1-1; 8 bases are shared with TRBD1. The germline CDR1 and CDR2 sequences are SEHNR and FQNEAQ (reference sequence). Germline trimming cut 4 bases from V and 2 bases from J; bases unmatched to any gene: 6. The CDR3 consists of 15 residues. As DNA, the CDR3 is TGTGCCAGCAGCTCCATCAGGGGGCCCAACACTGAAGCTTTCTTT. Residues: CASSSIRGPNTEAFF. The full variable domain, in which reference TRBV7-9 and TRBJ1-1 provide the parts outside the CDR3, is DTGVSQNPRHKITKRGQNVTFRCDPISEHNRLYWYRQTLGQGPEFLTYFQNEAQLEKSRLLSDRFSAERPKGSFSTLEIQRTEQGDSAMYLCASSSIRGPNTEAFFGQGTRLTVV.

The chain combines TRBV15 with TRBJ2-5, with 11 positions matching TRBD2. Trimming at V came to 3 bases and at J to 5 bases, leaving 11 bases not matched to a gene. The CDR3 spans 17 residues. CDR1 and CDR2 (germline): LNHNV, YYDKDF (reference sequence). DNA of the CDR3: TGTGCCACCAGCAGGAGTCCGGGACTAGCGGCGCGGGAGACCCAGTACTTC. It codes for CATSRSPGLAARETQYF.

This clone was recorded a few times. The V gene is TRBV23-1, the J gene TRBJ1-5; 9 bases align to TRBD1. TRBV23-1 is an ORF; its function is uncertain. Germline trimming cut 11 bases from V and 4 bases from J; bases unmatched to any gene: 9. There are 14 residues in the CDR3. For the CDR3, the DNA is TGCGCCGGGTGGACAGGGGTACGAAATCAGCCCCAGCATTTT. Translating it yields CAGWTGVRNQPQHF.

CDR3 nucleotides: TGCGCCAGCAGCCTTATGGCCGATACGCAGTATTTT. It yields the protein CASSLMADTQYF. The J gene is TRBJ2-3, the V gene TRBV4-1; D is unresolved. The length of the CDR3 is 12 residues. Looked up from germline, CDR1 is MGHRA and CDR2 is YSYEKL. With 4 bases removed from V and 6 bases from J, the gap between germline ends came to 8 bases.

The chain joins TRBV30 to TRBJ2-7; 8 positions match TRBD2. This CDR3 region has 15 residues. V was clipped by 0 bases and J by 0 bases; unmatched bases: 4. CDR1 and CDR2 from the germline V gene are GTSNPN and SVGIG (reference sequence). The DNA of the CDR3 is TGTGCCTGGAGTGTCGGTAGCGGGGTCTCCTACGAGCAGTACTTC. Its translation: CAWSVGSGVSYEQYF. Variable domain in full (rest from reference TRBV30 and TRBJ2-7): SQTIHQWPATLVQPVGSPLSLECTVEGTSNPNLYWYRQAAGRGLQLLFYSVGIGQISSEVPQNLSASRPQDRQFILSSKKLLLSDSGFYLCAWSVGSGVSYEQYFGPGTRLTVT.

The chain joins TRBV7-8 to TRBJ2-5; TRBD1 aligns across 7 bases. Looked up from germline, CDR1 is SGHVS and CDR2 is FQNEAQ. This CDR3 contains 14 residues. V dropped 5 bases and J dropped 5; count of bases not matched to a gene: 8. CDR3 nucleotides: TGTGCCAGCAGCATTGGGACAGCCCGGGAGACCCAGTACTTC. The encoded protein is CASSIGTARETQYF.

This chain links TRBV6-1 with TRBJ2-7; unclear D gene. Germline V gene sequence: CDR1 MNHNS, CDR2 SASEGT. Between the trimmed V and J ends, which lost 4 bases and 0 bases, there was a span of 4 bases. There are 12 residues in the CDR3. CDR3 nucleotides: TGTGCCAGCAGTGTCGGCTCCTACGAGCAGTACTTC. This translates into CASSVGSYEQYF.

The chain joins TRBV19 to TRBJ1-2; 10 nucleotides agree with TRBD1. Germline CDR1 reads LNHDA; CDR2 reads SQIVND (reference sequence). With V trimmed by 3 bases and J by 3 bases, 7 bases remained unmatched. The CDR3 has 16 amino acids. The CDR3 protein is CASSIGWTGGDYGYTF. The CDR3 DNA reads TGTGCCAGTAGTATTGGTTGGACAGGGGGAGACTATGGCTACACCTTC.

V usage is TRBV7-8 and J usage is TRBJ1-2; perhaps TRBD1 as D (5 bases). CDR3 length: 15 amino acids. V gave up 4 bases and J gave up 2 bases, with 14 bases separating them. The germline V gene has CDR1 SGHVS and CDR2 FQNEAQ. The CDR3, as DNA: TGTGCCAGCAGCTCCCTTGGGACTGGGAACTATGGCTACACCTTC. This gives the protein CASSSLGTGNYGYTF.

The chain couples TRBV13 to TRBJ2-3; 8 positions agree with TRBD2. CDR1 is PRHDT and CDR2 is FYEKMQ in the germline V gene (reference sequence). The V and J ends lost 4 bases and 1 base, in that order; junction bases with no gene match: 13. The CDR3 is made up of 18 amino acids. The CDR3 region has the DNA TGTGCCAGCAGCTCCCCACGGGACGGGGGGGCCGGCACAGATACGCAGTATTTT. Translating it yields CASSSPRDGGAGTDTQYF.